These T cell receptor beta chains were read from a single sample in a study of technical replicates of blood from several donors. Only in-frame clones appear in the TCRdb table, and some are missing; sequencing was by immunoSEQ multiplex PCR. This sample has some 82,000 clones, with approximately 97% found just once. Sequenced sample: T cells isolated from PBMCs. All receptors derive from a human donor in good health. CDR3s include the opening cysteine and the closing phenylalanine or tryptophan. Each record gives: D gene, V gene, clone size, J gene, CDR3 DNA, CDR3 protein. D genes are given only for firm matches. The listing skips clone size in some rows; elsewhere it reads once, few, many or a size class.

D gene: TRBD1; V gene: TRBV5-6; clone size: -; J gene: TRBJ2-3; CDR3 DNA: TGTGCCAGCAGCCGCGACAGGGTTGCTTGGGATACGCAGTATTTT; CDR3 protein: CASSRDRVAWDTQYF
D gene: -; V gene: TRBV6-6; clone size: once; J gene: TRBJ1-5; CDR3 DNA: TGTGCCAGCACTGGGTCAGGTATAGGCCCCCAGCATTTT; CDR3 protein: CASTGSGIGPQHF
D gene: TRBD1; V gene: TRBV9; clone size: -; J gene: TRBJ1-1; CDR3 DNA: TGTGCCAGCAGCGGGATGACGGACAGGGGAATTGTCGGCACTGAAGCTTTCTTT; CDR3 protein: CASSGMTDRGIVGTEAFF
D gene: -; V gene: TRBV5-1; clone size: -; J gene: TRBJ1-1; CDR3 DNA: TGCGCCAGCAGCTTACACCGGGACACCACTGAAGCTTTCTTT; CDR3 protein: CASSLHRDTTEAFF
D gene: TRBD2; V gene: TRBV28; clone size: -; J gene: TRBJ2-7; CDR3 DNA: TGTGCCACCTTAACACTAGCGGGAGGTATCGAGCAGTACTTC; CDR3 protein: CATLTLAGGIEQYF
D gene: -; V gene: TRBV2; clone size: -; J gene: TRBJ1-1; CDR3 DNA: TGTGCCAGCAGATTTAGGGGGAAGGACGGTGAAGCTTTCTTT; CDR3 protein: CASRFRGKDGEAFF
D gene: TRBD2; V gene: TRBV7-2; clone size: -; J gene: TRBJ2-7; CDR3 DNA: TGTGCCAGCAGCTTAGCGCCGGGACTAGCGATTGACGAGCAGTACTTC; CDR3 protein: CASSLAPGLAIDEQYF
D gene: -; V gene: TRBV6-5; clone size: -; J gene: TRBJ2-3; CDR3 DNA: TGTGCCAGCAGTTACTTTAGCGAAGATACGCAGTATTTT; CDR3 protein: CASSYFSEDTQYF
D gene: -; V gene: TRBV2; clone size: -; J gene: TRBJ1-6; CDR3 DNA: TGTGCCAGCAGTGAATACGGGGTGGTGGCTTCACCCCTCCACTTT; CDR3 protein: CASSEYGVVASPLHF
D gene: -; V gene: TRBV5-1; clone size: -; J gene: TRBJ2-7; CDR3 DNA: TGCGCCAGCAGCTTGGGCGGGGAGGCATCCTACGAGCAGTACTTC; CDR3 protein: CASSLGGEASYEQYF
D gene: TRBD1; V gene: TRBV4-1; clone size: -; J gene: TRBJ2-7; CDR3 DNA: TGCGCCAGCAGCCTGGGACAGGGCGTATACGAGCAGTACTTC; CDR3 protein: CASSLGQGVYEQYF
D gene: TRBD2; V gene: TRBV18; clone size: -; J gene: TRBJ2-7; CDR3 DNA: TGTGCCAGCTCACCCGGGACTAGCGGCAAGCCCTACGAGCAGTACTTC; CDR3 protein: CASSPGTSGKPYEQYF
D gene: -; V gene: TRBV2; clone size: -; J gene: TRBJ2-1; CDR3 DNA: TGTGCCAGCAGGAGCGGAGCCTCCTACAATGAGCAGTTCTTC; CDR3 protein: CASRSGASYNEQFF
D gene: TRBD1; V gene: TRBV28; clone size: -; J gene: TRBJ1-5; CDR3 DNA: TGTGCCAGCAGGCCAGGGGGAGATCAGCCCCAGCATTTT; CDR3 protein: CASRPGGDQPQHF
D gene: TRBD1; V gene: TRBV5-1; clone size: -; J gene: TRBJ1-4; CDR3 DNA: TGCGCCAGCAGCGTAGGGGGACAGGCAAATGAAAAACTGTTTTTT; CDR3 protein: CASSVGGQANEKLFF
D gene: TRBD1; V gene: TRBV27; clone size: -; J gene: TRBJ1-4; CDR3 DNA: TGTGCCAGCAGCCCTCCTCACAGGGGAGTAGGTGAAAAACTGTTTTTT; CDR3 protein: CASSPPHRGVGEKLFF
D gene: TRBD1; V gene: TRBV19; clone size: -; J gene: TRBJ2-5; CDR3 DNA: TGTGCCAGTAGCAAGGGACAGTTTGAGACCCAGTACTTC; CDR3 protein: CASSKGQFETQYF
D gene: TRBD2; V gene: TRBV29-1; clone size: -; J gene: TRBJ2-2; CDR3 DNA: TGCAGCGTTGTAGCGGGGGGTATGAACACCGGGGAGCTGTTTTTT; CDR3 protein: CSVVAGGMNTGELFF
D gene: -; V gene: TRBV11-1; clone size: -; J gene: TRBJ2-1; CDR3 DNA: TGTGCCAGCAGCTCAACCCTAGGAGCGAGCCCCTACAATGAGCAGTTCTTC; CDR3 protein: CASSSTLGASPYNEQFF
D gene: -; V gene: TRBV4-1; clone size: -; J gene: TRBJ2-7; CDR3 DNA: TGCGCCAGCGGCACAGGGACCTCCTACGAGCAGTACTTC; CDR3 protein: CASGTGTSYEQYF
D gene: -; V gene: TRBV14; clone size: -; J gene: TRBJ2-7; CDR3 DNA: TGTGCCAGCAGCCTCGGACAAGGCCCCTACGAGCAGTACTTC; CDR3 protein: CASSLGQGPYEQYF
D gene: TRBD1; V gene: TRBV9; clone size: -; J gene: TRBJ2-5; CDR3 DNA: TGTGCCAGCAGCGTAGGGACAGGGGATTTTGAGACCCAGTACTTC; CDR3 protein: CASSVGTGDFETQYF
D gene: -; V gene: TRBV9; clone size: -; J gene: TRBJ2-3; CDR3 DNA: TGTGCCAGCAGCGTAGGCGGTAGCACAGATACGCAGTATTTT; CDR3 protein: CASSVGGSTDTQYF
D gene: TRBD2; V gene: TRBV12-5; clone size: once; J gene: TRBJ2-1; CDR3 DNA: TGTGCTAGTGGCCGGGGACTAGCGGGGTTTTACAATGAGCAGTTCTTC; CDR3 protein: CASGRGLAGFYNEQFF
D gene: TRBD1; V gene: TRBV5-4; clone size: -; J gene: TRBJ2-1; CDR3 DNA: TGTGCCAGCAGCTGGGGGGACAGGGCACGCTCCTACAATGAGCAGTTCTTC; CDR3 protein: CASSWGDRARSYNEQFF
D gene: -; V gene: TRBV4-1; clone size: few; J gene: TRBJ2-3; CDR3 DNA: TGCGCCAGCAGCCAAGATCCAGCGGGCACGAGGTCTTCTAGCACAGATACGCAGTATTTT; CDR3 protein: CASSQDPAGTRSSSTDTQYF
D gene: -; V gene: TRBV25-1; clone size: -; J gene: TRBJ2-1; CDR3 DNA: TGTGCCAGCAGTCAACCAGGGTCCTACAATGAGCAGTTCTTC; CDR3 protein: CASSQPGSYNEQFF
D gene: -; V gene: TRBV5-1; clone size: -; J gene: TRBJ2-1; CDR3 DNA: TGCGCCAGCGCAGGGGATAGCTCCTACAATGAGCAGTTCTTC; CDR3 protein: CASAGDSSYNEQFF
D gene: TRBD2; V gene: TRBV27; clone size: once; J gene: TRBJ2-7; CDR3 DNA: TGTGCCAGCAGACCCGGGACTAGCGGCAGCTCCTACGAGCAGTACTTC; CDR3 protein: CASRPGTSGSSYEQYF
D gene: -; V gene: TRBV6-6; clone size: -; J gene: TRBJ1-2; CDR3 DNA: TGTGCCAGCAGTTACCAAGAAGGGGTAAATGGCTACACCTTC; CDR3 protein: CASSYQEGVNGYTF
D gene: TRBD1; V gene: TRBV5-6; clone size: once; J gene: TRBJ1-1; CDR3 DNA: TGTGCCAGCAGCACCGGGACAGAGAACACTGAAGCTTTCTTT; CDR3 protein: CASSTGTENTEAFF
D gene: -; V gene: TRBV5-1; clone size: -; J gene: TRBJ2-7; CDR3 DNA: TGCGCCAGCAGCTTGGACGGGAGAAAAGAGGACGAGCAGTACTTC; CDR3 protein: CASSLDGRKEDEQYF
D gene: -; V gene: TRBV30; clone size: -; J gene: TRBJ1-4; CDR3 DNA: TGTGCCTGGGGGGAGACAACTAATGAAAAACTGTTTTTT; CDR3 protein: CAWGETTNEKLFF
D gene: TRBD1; V gene: TRBV4-1; clone size: once; J gene: TRBJ1-1; CDR3 DNA: TGCGCCAGCAGCCTCGGAAGTGGACAGGGCTTGGAAGCTTTCTTT; CDR3 protein: CASSLGSGQGLEAFF
D gene: TRBD1; V gene: TRBV4-1; clone size: -; J gene: TRBJ2-3; CDR3 DNA: TGCGCCAGCAGCCAAGAACGACAGGGGTCCCCAGATACGCAGTATTTT; CDR3 protein: CASSQERQGSPDTQYF
D gene: -; V gene: TRBV7-6; clone size: -; J gene: TRBJ1-4; CDR3 DNA: TGTGCCAGCAGCCTCGCCGCCGGGGGTGAAAAACTGTTTTTT; CDR3 protein: CASSLAAGGEKLFF